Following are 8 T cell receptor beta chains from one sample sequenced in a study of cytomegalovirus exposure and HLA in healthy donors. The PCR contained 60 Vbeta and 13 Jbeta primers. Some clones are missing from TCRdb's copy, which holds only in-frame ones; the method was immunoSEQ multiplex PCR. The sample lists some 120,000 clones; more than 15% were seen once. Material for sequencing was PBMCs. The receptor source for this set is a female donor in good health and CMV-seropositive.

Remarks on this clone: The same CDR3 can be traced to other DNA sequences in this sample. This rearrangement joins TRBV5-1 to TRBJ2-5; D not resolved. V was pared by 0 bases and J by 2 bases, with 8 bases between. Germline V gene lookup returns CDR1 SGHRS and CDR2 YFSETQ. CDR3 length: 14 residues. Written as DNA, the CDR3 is TGCGCCAGCAGCTTGGGAACAGCTCAAGAGACCCAGTACTTC. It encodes CASSLGTAQETQYF.

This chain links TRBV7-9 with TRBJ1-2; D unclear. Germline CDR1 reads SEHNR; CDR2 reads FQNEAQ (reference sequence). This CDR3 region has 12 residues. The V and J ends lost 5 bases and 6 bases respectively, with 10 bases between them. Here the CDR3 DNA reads TGTGCCAGCAGCGCCCACGGGGATGGCTACACCTTC. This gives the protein CASSAHGDGYTF.

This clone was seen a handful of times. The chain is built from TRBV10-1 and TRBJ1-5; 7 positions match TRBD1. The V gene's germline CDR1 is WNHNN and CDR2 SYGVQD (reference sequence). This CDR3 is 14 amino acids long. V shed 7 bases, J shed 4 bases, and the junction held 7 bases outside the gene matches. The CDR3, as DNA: TGCGCCAGCACTTATAGGGACAGAAATCAGCCCCAGCATTTT. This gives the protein CASTYRDRNQPQHF.

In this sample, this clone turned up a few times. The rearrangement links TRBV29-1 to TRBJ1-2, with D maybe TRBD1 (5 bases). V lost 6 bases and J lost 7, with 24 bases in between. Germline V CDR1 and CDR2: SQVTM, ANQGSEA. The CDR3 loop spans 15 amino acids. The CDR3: CSVSTLGGLGRGYTF. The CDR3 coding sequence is TGCAGCGTCTCAACCTTGGGGGGACTCGGACGTGGCTACACCTTC.

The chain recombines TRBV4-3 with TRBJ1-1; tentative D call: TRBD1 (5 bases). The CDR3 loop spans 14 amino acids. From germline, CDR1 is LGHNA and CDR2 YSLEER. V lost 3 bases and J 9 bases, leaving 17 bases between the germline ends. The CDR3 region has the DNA TGCGCCAGCAGCCATCGTAGCCCGGGGGAGAAAGCTTTCTTT. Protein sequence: CASSHRSPGEKAFF.

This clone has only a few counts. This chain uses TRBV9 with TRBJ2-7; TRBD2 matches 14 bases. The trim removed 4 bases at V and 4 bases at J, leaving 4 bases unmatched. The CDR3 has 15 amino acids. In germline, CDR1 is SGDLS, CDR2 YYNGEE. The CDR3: CASSPGTSGSYEQYF. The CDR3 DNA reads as TGTGCCAGCAGCCCCGGGACTAGCGGGAGTTACGAGCAGTACTTC.

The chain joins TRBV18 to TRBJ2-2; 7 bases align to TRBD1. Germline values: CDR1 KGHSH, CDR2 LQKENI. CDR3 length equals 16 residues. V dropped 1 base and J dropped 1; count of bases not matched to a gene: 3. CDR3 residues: CASSPQGALNTGELFF. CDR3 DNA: TGTGCCAGCTCACCACAGGGGGCGCTGAACACCGGGGAGCTGTTTTTT.

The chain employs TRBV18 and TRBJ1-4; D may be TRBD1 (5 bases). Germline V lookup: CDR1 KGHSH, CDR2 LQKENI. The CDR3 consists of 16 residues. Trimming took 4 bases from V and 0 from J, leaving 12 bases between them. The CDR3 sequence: CASSRRGEATNEKLFF. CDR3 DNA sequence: TGTGCCAGCTCACGACGGGGGGAAGCAACTAATGAAAAACTGTTTTTT.